These 30 T cell receptor beta chains came from one sample sequenced in a study of Ad26.COV2.S vaccination and SARS-CoV-2 variants. Clones were sequenced by immunoSEQ multiplex PCR, and TCRdb holds only the in-frame ones, with some missing. The table has hundreds of thousands of clones, approximately 90% seen once; the top ten hold roughly 6%. Described treatment: some 19 received Ad26.COV2.S at low or high dose, single or two shots; five or six received placebo; per-sample allocation not given. It was on day 63 after the first vaccine or placebo injection that samples were taken. Source: peripheral blood, taken in a trial of Ad26.COV2.S vaccine versus placebo. The origin of the receptors is a person aged 18-60 years who received the Ad26.COV2.S COVID-19 vaccine or a placebo.

CDR3 in amino acids: CASSSGLAGVNEQFF. CDR3 in DNA: TGCGCCAGCAGCTCGGGACTAGCGGGAGTCAATGAGCAGTTCTTC. J is TRBJ2-1 and V is TRBV5-1; TRBD2 aligns across 14 bases. Germline CDR1 reads SGHRS; CDR2 reads YFSETQ. The V segment lost 3 bases and the J segment 6 bases; nucleotides outside the gene matches: 2. There are 15 residues in the CDR3.

J is TRBJ2-5 and V is TRBV18; 8 nucleotides align to TRBD2. The germline CDR1 and CDR2 sequences are KGHSH and LQKENI. CDR3 length: 17 residues. The junction had 14 bases not matched to a gene; V was cut back by 3 bases and J by 5 bases. In nucleotides, the CDR3 is TGTGCCAGCTCACCGCTCTCTTCCGGGACTAGTGTCGAGACCCAGTACTTC. It is translated as CASSPLSSGTSVETQYF.

This chain links TRBV28 with TRBJ2-2; D is uncertain. Germline CDR1 is MDHEN and CDR2 is SYDVKM. Trimming stripped 1 base from V and 3 bases from J, with 9 bases between. The CDR3 has 15 amino acids. In DNA, the CDR3 is TGTGCCAGCAGTTTATCAGGCCTGCACACCGGGGAGCTGTTTTTT. Translation: CASSLSGLHTGELFF.

The rearrangement uses TRBV9 and TRBJ1-1; TRBD1 agrees at 7 bases. Germline assignment: CDR1 SGDLS and CDR2 YYNGEE. The CDR3 contains 17 residues. CDR3 sequence: CVAQPQWGGDSNTEAFF. CDR3 nucleotide sequence: TGTGTTGCACAACCACAATGGGGGGGGGACAGCAACACTGAAGCTTTCTTT.

The chain employs TRBV19 and TRBJ1-1; D unresolved. Germline CDR1 and CDR2: LNHDA and SQIVND (reference sequence). The CDR3 consists of 14 residues. V was shortened by 4 bases and J by 3 bases, with 12 bases between the two germline ends. In DNA, the CDR3 is TGTGCCAGTAGTAACTCCGGCGGAGACACTGAAGCTTTCTTT. Translation: CASSNSGGDTEAFF.

The V gene is TRBV27, the J gene TRBJ1-2; no definite D call. V shed 5 bases and J shed 11 bases, with 18 bases lying between them. The germline gives CDR1 MNHEY, CDR2 SMNVEV (reference sequence). The CDR3 length is 13 residues. The CDR3 is CASSPGGYVRYTF. As DNA, the CDR3 is TGTGCCAGCAGTCCAGGCGGCTATGTACGTTACACCTTC.

V and J are TRBV13 and TRBJ1-1; no firm D call. There are 13 residues in the CDR3. Per the germline V gene, CDR1 is PRHDT and CDR2 is FYEKMQ (reference sequence). Trimming removed 2 bases at V and 5 bases at J, with 9 bases between. The chain's CDR3 is CASSLTLGTEAFF. The CDR3, as DNA: TGTGCCAGCAGCTTAACCCTCGGAACTGAAGCTTTCTTT.

J is TRBJ1-5 and V is TRBV18; TRBD1 might be the D (6 bases). Germline lookup yields CDR1 KGHSH and CDR2 LQKENI. The V gene lost 3 bases and the J gene lost 0 bases, with 12 bases spanning the gap. The length of the CDR3 is 16 residues. CDR3 bases: TGTGCCAGCTCACCCAGACAGGCCCCTAGCAATCAGCCCCAGCATTTT. Translating gives CASSPRQAPSNQPQHF.

This clone was counted between two and nine times. Distinct nucleotide sequences in the sample also encode this CDR3. The V and J genes are TRBV27 and TRBJ2-7; tentatively, D is TRBD2 (5 bases). The germline CDR1 and CDR2 sequences are MNHEY and SMNVEV (reference sequence). CDR3 length: 14 amino acids. Trimming took off 0 bases at V and 2 bases at J, with 8 bases between the two ends. CDR3 DNA: TGTGCCAGCAGTTTATCAACCGGGACCTACGAGCAGTACTTC. This sequence encodes CASSLSTGTYEQYF.

This clone is a singleton in its sample. This chain links TRBV11-3 with TRBJ2-2; D could derive from TRBD1 or TRBD2 (6 bases each). Germline V CDR1 and CDR2: SGHNT, YENEEA. This CDR3 is built from 15 residues. Trimming took off 4 bases at V and 2 bases at J, with 11 bases between the two ends. The DNA of the CDR3 is TGTGCCAGCAGCTCGGGGGCAGGAAACACCGGGGAGCTGTTTTTT. It specifies CASSSGAGNTGELFF.

This clone was recorded only once. The chain combines TRBV5-4 with TRBJ2-7, with D perhaps TRBD1 (5 bases). V shed 3 bases and J shed 6 bases, with 13 bases lying between them. The CDR3 contains 13 residues. Germline values: CDR1 SGHNT, CDR2 YYREEE (reference sequence). CDR3 coding DNA: TGTGCCAGCAGCTCGCAGGGTCAAGGCGAGCAGTACTTC. Translating gives CASSSQGQGEQYF.

The chain has TRBV6-1 and TRBJ1-3; weak D call: TRBD1 (6 bases). The CDR3 sequence is 16 residues long. From germline, CDR1 is MNHNS and CDR2 SASEGT. V gave up 0 bases and J gave up 2 bases, with 11 bases separating them. The chain's CDR3 is CASSEAWGATGNTIYF. CDR3 bases: TGTGCCAGCAGTGAAGCGTGGGGGGCGACTGGAAACACCATATATTTT.

This clone has just one count. The chain employs TRBV7-9 and TRBJ1-1; no definite D call. CDR3 size: 10 residues. CDR1 SEHNR and CDR2 FQNEAQ come from the germline V gene (reference sequence). Trimming left V 9 bases short and J 7 bases short, with 9 bases between. The CDR3 nucleotides read TGTGCCAGTGGAGACAATGAAGCTTTCTTT. Translation: CASGDNEAFF.

The chain couples TRBV3-1 (or the pseudogene TRBV3-2) to TRBJ1-2, with D hard to call. With 5 bases removed from V and 4 bases from J, the gap between germline ends came to 14 bases. Germline lookup yields CDR1 LGHDT and CDR2 YNNKEL (reference sequence). CDR3 size: 14 residues. Written as DNA, the CDR3 is TGTGCCAGCAGCTACCACGGAGGGAGCTATGGCTACACCTTC. Amino acid sequence: CASSYHGGSYGYTF.

V and J are TRBV19 and TRBJ1-3; unclear D gene. The CDR3 totals 13 residues. The V end lost 9 bases, the J end lost 0 bases, and 9 bases lay between the germline ends. The germline V gene encodes CDR1 LNHDA and CDR2 SQIVND (reference sequence). CDR3 in DNA: TGTGCCAGCTCCCTATACTCTGGAAACACCATATATTTT. Residues: CASSLYSGNTIYF.

This chain joins TRBV7-2 and TRBJ2-1, with TRBD2 matching over 10 bases. This CDR3 contains 17 residues. Germline V lookup: CDR1 SGHTA, CDR2 FQGNSA. V lost 3 bases to trimming and J lost 8 bases; unmatched junction nucleotides: 13. In nucleotides, the CDR3 is TGTGCCAGCAGCTTCTCCCTTCGGGCTAGCGGGGGCGATGAGCAGTTCTTC. Translation: CASSFSLRASGGDEQFF.

This chain connects TRBV6-6 to TRBJ2-2; a weak D match, TRBD2 (5 bases). The CDR3 sequence is 14 residues long. Trimming shortened V by 10 bases and J by 0 bases, and 12 bases separated the two germline ends. Per the germline V gene, CDR1 is MNHNY and CDR2 is SVGAGI (reference sequence). CDR3 protein: CATTGISNTGELFF. The CDR3 DNA is TGTGCCACCACCGGGATATCGAACACCGGGGAGCTGTTTTTT.

J is TRBJ1-2 and V is TRBV7-8; D unresolved. Germline V gene sequence: CDR1 SGHVS, CDR2 FQNEAQ. The CDR3 runs to 14 residues. V shed 5 bases and J shed 4 bases, with 14 bases lying between them. Written as DNA, the CDR3 is TGTGCCAGCAGCCGAGGGAGGAGGGTCTATGGCTACACCTTC. Translation gives CASSRGRRVYGYTF.

J is TRBJ2-1 and V is TRBV6-5, with D maybe TRBD2 (5 bases). Germline V lookup: CDR1 MNHEY, CDR2 SVGAGI. V was shortened by 8 bases and J by 0 bases, with 11 bases between the two germline ends. This CDR3 spans 14 amino acids. CDR3 sequence (DNA): TGTGCCAGCCCCGGAGGCAGCTCCTACAATGAGCAGTTCTTC. This translates into CASPGGSSYNEQFF.

This chain connects TRBV6-5 to TRBJ1-6; 7 positions match TRBD1. In germline, CDR1 is MNHEY, CDR2 SVGAGI. The V segment lost 5 bases and the J segment 6 bases; nucleotides outside the gene matches: 4. This CDR3 region has 14 residues. CDR3 sequence: CASSTRQGNSPLHF. The CDR3 region has the DNA TGTGCCAGCAGTACCCGACAGGGTAATTCACCCCTCCACTTT.

Note on this clone: The sample contains more than one DNA sequence encoding this CDR3. The chain combines TRBV9 with TRBJ2-3; D not certain. The CDR3 contains 14 residues. The ends were cut back, 0 bases at V and 4 bases at J, with 9 bases in the middle. Germline-derived CDR1 and CDR2 are SGDLS and YYNGEE. The CDR3 coding sequence is TGTGCCAGCAGCGTAGGTGGGCGTGCAGATACGCAGTATTTT. This translates into CASSVGGRADTQYF.

The V and J genes are TRBV11-1 and TRBJ1-2; D gene uncertain. The CDR3 is made up of 13 amino acids. V lost 4 bases, J lost 6 bases, and 12 bases lay in between. The germline V gene has CDR1 SGHAT and CDR2 FQDESV (reference sequence). The CDR3 sequence is CASSSDGVDGYTF. In DNA form, the CDR3 reads TGTGCCAGCAGCTCCGACGGAGTGGATGGCTACACCTTC.

The V call is TRBV6-4, the J call TRBJ2-2; 7 bases fit TRBD1. CDR1 and CDR2 (germline): MRHNA, SNTAGT. V dropped 6 bases and J dropped 1; count of bases not matched to a gene: 5. The CDR3 is 15 amino acids. The CDR3 reads CASSEGARNTGELFF. CDR3 bases: TGTGCCAGCAGCGAGGGGGCCAGGAACACCGGGGAGCTGTTTTTT.

The chain is built from TRBV19 and TRBJ2-6; 7 bases agree with TRBD1. Trimming cost V 9 bases and J 0 bases; bases outside gene matches: 2. Germline lookup yields CDR1 LNHDA and CDR2 SQIVND (reference sequence). This CDR3 has 14 residues. CDR3 sequence (DNA): TGTGCCAGCACAGGGGACTCTGGGGCCAACGTCCTGACTTTC. This sequence encodes CASTGDSGANVLTF.

The chain links TRBV9 to TRBJ2-7; 8 nucleotides line up with TRBD1. The ends lost 0 bases at V and 2 bases at J; junction bases unmatched: 4. Per germline, CDR1 SGDLS and CDR2 YYNGEE. The CDR3 spans 15 residues. The CDR3 loop is CASSVADRGAYEQYF. In DNA, the CDR3 is TGTGCCAGCAGCGTAGCTGACAGGGGCGCCTACGAGCAGTACTTC.

The rearrangement links TRBV19 to TRBJ2-2; unclear D gene. V dropped 3 bases and J dropped 5 bases, with 7 bases sitting between them. CDR3 length: 13 amino acids. CDR1 is LNHDA, CDR2 SQIVND, per germline (reference sequence). For the CDR3, the DNA is TGTGCCAGTAGTATCCACCAAACCGGGGAGCTGTTTTTT. The encoded protein is CASSIHQTGELFF.

V usage is TRBV5-1 and J usage is TRBJ2-7, with TRBD1 matching 10 bases. Germline V gene lookup returns CDR1 SGHRS and CDR2 YFSETQ. The V gene end was trimmed by 4 bases and the J gene end by 5 bases; junction bases not matched to a gene: 6. The CDR3 has 14 amino acids. CDR3 nucleotide sequence: TGCGCCAGCAGCAGGGACAGGGGATCGGACGAGCAGTACTTC. It is translated as CASSRDRGSDEQYF.

The gene calls are TRBV27 and TRBJ1-2, with 8 positions matching TRBD1. Germline trimming cut 6 bases from V and 1 base from J; bases unmatched to any gene: 4. CDR1 is MNHEY, CDR2 SMNVEV, per germline (reference sequence). CDR3 length: 14 residues. CDR3 amino acids: CASRRQGNNYGYTF. The CDR3 nucleotides read TGTGCCAGCAGAAGACAGGGGAATAACTATGGCTACACCTTC.

The V and J genes are TRBV5-6 and TRBJ2-2; D may be TRBD1 or TRBD2 (5 bases each). The CDR3 contains 16 residues. CDR1 is SGHDT, CDR2 YYEEEE, per germline. V was cut by 5 bases and J by 3 bases, with 17 bases left in between. The CDR3 DNA reads TGTGCCAGCAGGTGGGGGAAAGCTACGGACACCGGGGAGCTGTTTTTT. Its translation: CASRWGKATDTGELFF.

The V gene is TRBV3-1 (or the pseudogene TRBV3-2), the J gene TRBJ1-2; D is ambiguous. Germline CDR1 reads LGHDT; CDR2 reads YNNKEL (reference sequence). This CDR3 comprises 12 residues. The V gene lost 7 bases and the J gene lost 8 bases, with 14 bases spanning the gap. The CDR3 reads CASTYGAGGYTF. CDR3 sequence (DNA): TGTGCCAGCACCTACGGCGCGGGGGGCTACACCTTC.